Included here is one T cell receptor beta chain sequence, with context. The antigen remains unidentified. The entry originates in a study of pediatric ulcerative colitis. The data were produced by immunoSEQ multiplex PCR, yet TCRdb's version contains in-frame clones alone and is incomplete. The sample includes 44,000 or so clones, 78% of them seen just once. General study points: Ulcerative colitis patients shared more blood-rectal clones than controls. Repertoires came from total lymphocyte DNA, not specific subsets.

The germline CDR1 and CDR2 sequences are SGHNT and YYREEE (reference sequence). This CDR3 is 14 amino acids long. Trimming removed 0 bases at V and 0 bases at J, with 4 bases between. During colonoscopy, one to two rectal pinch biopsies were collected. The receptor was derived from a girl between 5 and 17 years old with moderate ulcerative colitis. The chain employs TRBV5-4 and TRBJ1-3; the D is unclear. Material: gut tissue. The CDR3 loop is CASSLDTSGNTIYF. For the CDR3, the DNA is TGTGCCAGCAGCTTGGATACCTCTGGAAACACCATATATTTT.